Sequencing of this T cell receptor beta chain was carried out in a study of T-cell memory formation after mild COVID-19. About the study: Clustering of TCRs was largely donor specific. Regarding the study as a whole: In second-wave clones peaking day 37, SARS-CoV-2 specificity remained unconfirmed. Pre-infection memory showed some responding clones, and this suggested that cross-reactive memory joined.

Deletions cut 6 bases from V and 1 base from J, with 12 bases between. CDR3 size: 14 residues. The germline V gene encodes CDR1 LNHDA and CDR2 SQIVND (reference sequence). Using constant-segment primers, 5'RACE produced TCR alpha and TCR beta cDNA libraries carrying sample barcodes and UMIs. Each CDR3 protein is one row after TCRdb ran MiXCR on the 5' RACE reads. The sample holds about 190,000 distinct CDR3 sequences, around 19% seen once. This clonotype was seen a handful of times. The antigen is not known. The receptor was isolated from an adult woman who had mild COVID-19 (a few samples of this study predate the infection). Cell type and time point are not known. The material sequenced was PBMCs or a T cell subset sorted from them (not recorded which). V is TRBV19 and J is TRBJ2-5; no firm D call. The CDR3: CASSVSYSQETQYF. In DNA, the CDR3 is TGTGCCAGTAGCGTATCGTACAGCCAAGAGACCCAGTACTTC.